Listed below are T cell receptor beta chains from one sample, sequenced in a study of Ad26.COV2.S vaccination and SARS-CoV-2 variants. Clones were sequenced by immunoSEQ multiplex PCR, and TCRdb holds only the in-frame ones, with some missing. The sample has hundreds of thousands of clones, roughly four fifths seen once; the top ten hold roughly 7.4%. The starting material was peripheral blood, obtained in a trial of Ad26.COV2.S vaccine versus placebo. The receptors originated from a person between 18 and 60 years old who received the Ad26.COV2.S COVID-19 vaccine or a placebo. The CDR3 runs from the conserved cysteine through the conserved F or W. A D gene is named only where the DNA matches it firmly. Clone size, where shown, is once, few, many, or a class for clones that have expanded.

clone size	J gene	D gene	V gene	CDR3 DNA	CDR3 protein
.	TRBJ2-7	.	TRBV6-5	TGTGCCAGCAGAATCAGGGGAGTTACCTACGAGCAGTACTTC	CASRIRGVTYEQYF
.	TRBJ1-2	TRBD1	TRBV19	TGTGCCAGTAGTCGCCGGGACAGAAATAACTATGGCTACACCTTC	CASSRRDRNNYGYTF
.	TRBJ1-5	TRBD1	TRBV27	TGTGCCAGCAGTTTATCCTTCAGGGACAGGGGCAATCAGCCCCAGCATTTT	CASSLSFRDRGNQPQHF
few	TRBJ2-7	TRBD1	TRBV14	TGTGCCAGCAGCCAACCGGGACAGGGGGCAAGGTACGAGCAGTACTTC	CASSQPGQGARYEQYF
.	TRBJ2-3	.	TRBV27	TGTGCCAGCAGTATACAAAGGAGGTGGTATTTT	CASSIQRRWYF
.	TRBJ1-2	.	TRBV6-5	TGTGCCAGCAGTGACTCTGGGGGCTACACCTTC	CASSDSGGYTF
.	TRBJ2-7	.	TRBV10-3	TGTGCCATCAGTGATCGGGTGGCGGGCCCCTACGAGCAGTACTTC	CAISDRVAGPYEQYF
.	TRBJ1-1	.	TRBV6-1	TGTGCCAGCAGTGAGGCAGGGGCTATGAACACTGAAGCTTTCTTT	CASSEAGAMNTEAFF
.	TRBJ1-3	.	TRBV7-7	TGTGCCAGCAGCGTAGGGATAGGGGCTGGAAACACCATATATTTT	CASSVGIGAGNTIYF
.	TRBJ1-2	.	TRBV6-5	TGTGCCAGCACCTCGACAGAAGGGTATGGCTACACCTTC	CASTSTEGYGYTF
.	TRBJ2-6	.	TRBV4-3	TGCGCCAGCAGCCCTCAAGGGGGTGACAACGTCCTGACTTTC	CASSPQGGDNVLTF
few	TRBJ2-3	TRBD1	TRBV18	TGTGCCAGCGAGGGGGCCAGAGGCACAGATACGCAGTATTTT	CASEGARGTDTQYF